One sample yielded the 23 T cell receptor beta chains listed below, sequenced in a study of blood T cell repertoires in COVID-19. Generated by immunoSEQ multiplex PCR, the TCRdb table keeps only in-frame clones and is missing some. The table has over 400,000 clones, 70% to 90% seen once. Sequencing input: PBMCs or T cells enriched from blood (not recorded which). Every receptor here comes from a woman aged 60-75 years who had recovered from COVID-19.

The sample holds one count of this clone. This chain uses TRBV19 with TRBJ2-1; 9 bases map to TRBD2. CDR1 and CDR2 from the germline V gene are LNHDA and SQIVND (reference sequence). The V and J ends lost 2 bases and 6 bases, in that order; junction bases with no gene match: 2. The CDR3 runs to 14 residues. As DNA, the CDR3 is TGTGCCAGTAGTATAACTAGCGGGCGCAATGAGCAGTTCTTC. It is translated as CASSITSGRNEQFF.

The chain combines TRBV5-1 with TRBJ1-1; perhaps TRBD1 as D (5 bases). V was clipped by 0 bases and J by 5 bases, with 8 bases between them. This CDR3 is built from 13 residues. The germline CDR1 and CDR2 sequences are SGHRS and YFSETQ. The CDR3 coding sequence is TGCGCCAGCAGCTTGGTCAGGGAAACTGAAGCTTTCTTT. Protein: CASSLVRETEAFF. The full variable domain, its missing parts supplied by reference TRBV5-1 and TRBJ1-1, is KAGVTQTPRYLIKTRGQQVTLSCSPISGHRSVSWYQQTPGQGLQFLFEYFSETQRNKGNFPGRFSGRQFSNSRSEMNVSTLELGDSALYLCASSLVRETEAFFGQGTRLTVV.

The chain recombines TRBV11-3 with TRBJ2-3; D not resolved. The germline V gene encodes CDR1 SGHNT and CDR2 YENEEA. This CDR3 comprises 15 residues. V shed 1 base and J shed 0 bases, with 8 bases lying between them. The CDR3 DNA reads TGTGCCAGCAGCTTAGGGGCAGCAAGCACAGATACGCAGTATTTT. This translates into CASSLGAASTDTQYF.

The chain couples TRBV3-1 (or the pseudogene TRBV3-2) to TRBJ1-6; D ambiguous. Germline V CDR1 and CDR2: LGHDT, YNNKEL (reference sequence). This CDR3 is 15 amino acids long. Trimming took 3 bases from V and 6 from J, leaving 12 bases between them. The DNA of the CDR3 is TGTGCCAGCAGCCACGCCGGGGAGGGTAATTCACCCCTCCACTTT. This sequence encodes CASSHAGEGNSPLHF.

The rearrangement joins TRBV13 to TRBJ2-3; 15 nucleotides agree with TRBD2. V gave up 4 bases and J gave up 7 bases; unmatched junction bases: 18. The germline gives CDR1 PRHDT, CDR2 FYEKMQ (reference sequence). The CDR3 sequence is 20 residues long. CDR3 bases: TGTGCCAGCAGCTCCCGGACAGTCCCGGGACTAGCGGGGGGCACCCATACGCAGTATTTT. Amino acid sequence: CASSSRTVPGLAGGTHTQYF. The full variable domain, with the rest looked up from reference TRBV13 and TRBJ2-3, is AAGVIQSPRHLIKEKRETATLKCYPIPRHDTVYWYQQGPGQDPQFLISFYEKMQSDKGSIPDRFSAQQFSDYHSELNMSSLELGDSALYFCASSSRTVPGLAGGTHTQYFGPGTRLTVL.

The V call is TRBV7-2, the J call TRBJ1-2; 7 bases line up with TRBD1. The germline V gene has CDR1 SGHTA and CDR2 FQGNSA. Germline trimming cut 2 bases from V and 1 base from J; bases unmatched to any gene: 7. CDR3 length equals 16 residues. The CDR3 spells CASSLSGDRNNYGYTF. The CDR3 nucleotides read TGTGCCAGCAGCTTATCAGGGGACAGAAATAACTATGGCTACACCTTC.

The CDR3 nucleotides are TGTGCCAGAAGCTTGTCAGGGCGCTACCTCACCGGGGAGCTGTTTTTT. It translates to CARSLSGRYLTGELFF. This chain connects TRBV5-3 to TRBJ2-2; D is possibly TRBD1 (5 bases). TRBV5-3 counts as an open reading frame of uncertain function. V shed 1 base and J shed 4 bases, with 14 bases lying between them. The CDR3 is made up of 16 amino acids.

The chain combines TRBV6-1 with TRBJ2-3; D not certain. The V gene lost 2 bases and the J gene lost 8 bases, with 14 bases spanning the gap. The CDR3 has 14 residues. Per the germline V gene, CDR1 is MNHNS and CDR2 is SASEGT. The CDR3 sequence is CASSEFILSGTQYF. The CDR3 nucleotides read TGTGCCAGCAGTGAATTTATCTTATCCGGTACGCAGTATTTT.

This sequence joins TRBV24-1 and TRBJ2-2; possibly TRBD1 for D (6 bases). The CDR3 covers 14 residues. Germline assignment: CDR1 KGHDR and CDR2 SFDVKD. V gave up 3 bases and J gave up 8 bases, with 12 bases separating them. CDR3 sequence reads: CATSDPRGAGELFF. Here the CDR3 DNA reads TGTGCCACCAGTGATCCCAGGGGCGCAGGGGAGCTGTTTTTT.

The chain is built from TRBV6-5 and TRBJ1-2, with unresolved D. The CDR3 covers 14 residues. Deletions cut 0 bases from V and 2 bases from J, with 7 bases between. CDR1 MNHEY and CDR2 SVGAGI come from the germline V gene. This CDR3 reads CASSYSWQNYGYTF. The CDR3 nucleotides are TGTGCCAGCAGTTACTCTTGGCAGAACTATGGCTACACCTTC.

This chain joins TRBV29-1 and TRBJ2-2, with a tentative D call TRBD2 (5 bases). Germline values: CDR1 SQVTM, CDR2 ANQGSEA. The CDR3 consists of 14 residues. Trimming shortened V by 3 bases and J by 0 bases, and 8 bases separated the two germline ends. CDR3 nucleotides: TGCAGCGTTGATAACGGGGCGAACACCGGGGAGCTGTTTTTT. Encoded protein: CSVDNGANTGELFF.

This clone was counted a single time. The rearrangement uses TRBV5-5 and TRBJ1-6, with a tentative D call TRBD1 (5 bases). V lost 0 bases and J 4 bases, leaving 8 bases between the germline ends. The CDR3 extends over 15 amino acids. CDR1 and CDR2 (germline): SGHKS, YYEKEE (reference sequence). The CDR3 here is CASSLVRDYNSPLHF. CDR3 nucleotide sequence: TGTGCCAGCAGCTTGGTCAGGGATTATAATTCACCCCTCCACTTT.

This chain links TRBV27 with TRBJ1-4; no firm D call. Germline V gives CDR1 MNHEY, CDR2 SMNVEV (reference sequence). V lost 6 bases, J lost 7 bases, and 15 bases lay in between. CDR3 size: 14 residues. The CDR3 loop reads CASSRGPRGEKLFF. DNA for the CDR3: TGTGCCAGCAGCCGAGGACCCCGGGGTGAAAAACTGTTTTTT. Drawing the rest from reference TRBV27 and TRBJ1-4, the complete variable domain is EAQVTQNPRYLITVTGKKLTVTCSQNMNHEYMSWYRQDPGLGLRQIYYSMNVEVTDKGDVPEGYKVSRKEKRNFPLILESPSPNQTSLYFCASSRGPRGEKLFFGSGTQLSVL.

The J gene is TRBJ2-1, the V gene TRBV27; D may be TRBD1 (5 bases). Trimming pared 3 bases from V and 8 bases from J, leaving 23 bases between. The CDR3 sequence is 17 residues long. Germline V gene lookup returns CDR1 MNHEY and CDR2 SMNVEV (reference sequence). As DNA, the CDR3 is TGTGCCAGCAGTTTGATTCTTGGGCAGGGTACTCTCTATGAGCAGTTCTTC. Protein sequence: CASSLILGQGTLYEQFF.

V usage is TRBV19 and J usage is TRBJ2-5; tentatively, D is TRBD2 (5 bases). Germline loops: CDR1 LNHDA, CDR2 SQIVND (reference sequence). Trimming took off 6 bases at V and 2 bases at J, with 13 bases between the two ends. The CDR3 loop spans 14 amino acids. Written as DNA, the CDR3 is TGTGCCAGTAGATCCTCCGGGATACAAGAGACCCAGTACTTC. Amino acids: CASRSSGIQETQYF.

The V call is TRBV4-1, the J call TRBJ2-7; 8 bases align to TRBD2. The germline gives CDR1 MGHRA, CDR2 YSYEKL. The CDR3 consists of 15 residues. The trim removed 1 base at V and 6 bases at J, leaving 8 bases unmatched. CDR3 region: CASSQGGTSILEQYF. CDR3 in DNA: TGCGCCAGCAGCCAAGGAGGGACTAGTATCCTCGAGCAGTACTTC.

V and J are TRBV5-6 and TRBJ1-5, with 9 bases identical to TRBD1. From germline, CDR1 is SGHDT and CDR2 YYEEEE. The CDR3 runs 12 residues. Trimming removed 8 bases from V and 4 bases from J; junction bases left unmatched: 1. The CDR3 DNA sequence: TGTGCCAGTGGGACAGGGAATCAGCCCCAGCATTTT. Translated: CASGTGNQPQHF.

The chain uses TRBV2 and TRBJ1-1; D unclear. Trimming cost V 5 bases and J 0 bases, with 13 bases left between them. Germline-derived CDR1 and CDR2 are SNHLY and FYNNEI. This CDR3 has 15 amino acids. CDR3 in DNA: TGTGCCAGCAGTCAACACAGCAAACTGAACACTGAAGCTTTCTTT. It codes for CASSQHSKLNTEAFF.

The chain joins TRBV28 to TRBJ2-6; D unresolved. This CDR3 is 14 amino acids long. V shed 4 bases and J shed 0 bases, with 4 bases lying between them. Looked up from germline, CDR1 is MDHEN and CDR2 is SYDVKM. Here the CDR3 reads CASSYSSGANVLTF. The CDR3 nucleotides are TGTGCCAGCAGTTATAGCTCTGGGGCCAACGTCCTGACTTTC.

The CDR3 reads CASSSTGVEAFF. CDR3 in DNA: TGTGCCAGCAGTTCAACCGGGGTTGAAGCTTTCTTT. The V and J genes are TRBV6-5 and TRBJ1-1; D uncertain. Germline V lookup: CDR1 MNHEY, CDR2 SVGAGI. CDR3 length: 12 amino acids. The V gene lost 4 bases and the J gene lost 7 bases, with 10 bases spanning the gap.

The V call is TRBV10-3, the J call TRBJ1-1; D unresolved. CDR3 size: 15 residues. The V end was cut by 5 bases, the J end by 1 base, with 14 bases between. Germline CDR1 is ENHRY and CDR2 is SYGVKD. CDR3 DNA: TGTGCCATCAGTTTCGCCGGTGGTCCGAACACTGAAGCTTTCTTT. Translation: CAISFAGGPNTEAFF.

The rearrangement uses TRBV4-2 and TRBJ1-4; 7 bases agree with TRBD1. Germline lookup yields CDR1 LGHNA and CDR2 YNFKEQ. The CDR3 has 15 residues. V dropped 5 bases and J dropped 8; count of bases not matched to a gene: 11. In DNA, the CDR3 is TGTGCCAGCAGCTCATACAGGGGAATTGGGGAAAAACTGTTTTTT. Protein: CASSSYRGIGEKLFF.

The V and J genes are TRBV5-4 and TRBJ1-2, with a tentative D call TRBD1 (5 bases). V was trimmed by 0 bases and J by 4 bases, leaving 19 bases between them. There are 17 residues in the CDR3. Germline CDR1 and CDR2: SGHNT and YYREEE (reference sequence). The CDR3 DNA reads TGTGCCAGCAGCTTGGAATCCATGGCAGGGAATCTCTATGGCTACACCTTC. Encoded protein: CASSLESMAGNLYGYTF.